These 8 T cell receptor beta chains originate from one sample sequenced in a study of T cell responses to AZD1222 COVID-19 vaccine. Generated by immunoSEQ multiplex PCR, the TCRdb table keeps only in-frame clones and is missing some. The repertoire holds about 160,000 clones, with 85% to 95% as singletons. The material was peripheral blood, obtained on day 0 of AZD1222 vaccination. These receptors originate from an adult in good health.

The gene calls are TRBV19 and TRBJ1-2, with 12 bases fitting TRBD1. V shed 8 bases, J shed 4 bases, and the junction held 14 bases outside the gene matches. CDR1 is LNHDA and CDR2 is SQIVND in the germline V gene (reference sequence). CDR3 length: 17 residues. CDR3 residues: CASGRFPGQGAGYGYTF. Written as DNA, the CDR3 is TGTGCCAGTGGTAGGTTTCCGGGACAGGGGGCCGGCTATGGCTACACCTTC.

This chain links TRBV27 with TRBJ1-2; maybe TRBD1 (6 bases). Per the germline V gene, CDR1 is MNHEY and CDR2 is SMNVEV (reference sequence). There are 13 residues in the CDR3. The V end lost 7 bases, the J end lost 4 bases, and 13 bases lay between the germline ends. The CDR3 loop reads CASMGGASYGYTF. The CDR3 DNA sequence: TGTGCCAGCATGGGGGGCGCATCCTATGGCTACACCTTC.

The V gene is TRBV19, the J gene TRBJ1-3, with a tentative D call TRBD1 (5 bases). This CDR3 has 17 residues. V was shortened by 7 bases and J by 4 bases, with 23 bases between the two germline ends. Germline CDR1 reads LNHDA; CDR2 reads SQIVND (reference sequence). CDR3 in amino acids: CASTPTPWGASGNTIYF. CDR3 nucleotides: TGTGCCAGTACCCCCACTCCTTGGGGCGCGTCAGGAAACACCATATATTTT. The entire variable domain, with the rest obtained from reference TRBV19 and TRBJ1-3, is as follows: DGGITQSPKYLFRKEGQNVTLSCEQNLNHDAMYWYRQDPGQGLRLIYYSQIVNDFQKGDIAEGYSVSREKKESFPLTVTSAQKNPTAFYLCASTPTPWGASGNTIYFGEGSWLTVV.

The V and J genes are TRBV6-4 and TRBJ2-3, with TRBD2 identical over 8 bases. Germline loops: CDR1 MRHNA, CDR2 SNTAGT. The V gene end was trimmed by 6 bases and the J gene end by 0 bases; junction bases not matched to a gene: 5. There are 15 residues in the CDR3. CDR3 nucleotides: TGTGCCAGCAGACCCGGGACTAGTAGCACAGATACGCAGTATTTT. It yields the protein CASRPGTSSTDTQYF.

In this sample, this clone turned up a few times. This sequence joins TRBV6-1 and TRBJ1-2; D uncertain. CDR1 and CDR2 (germline): MNHNS, SASEGT. This CDR3 region has 14 residues. Trimming shortened V by 2 bases and J by 4 bases, and 11 bases separated the two germline ends. CDR3 in DNA: TGTGCCAGCAGTGAATCGTCCAGGCCCTATGGCTACACCTTC. Encoded protein: CASSESSRPYGYTF.

The rearrangement links TRBV18 to TRBJ2-2, with 13 bases that match TRBD2. The V segment lost 3 bases and the J segment 4 bases; nucleotides outside the gene matches: 5. From germline, CDR1 is KGHSH and CDR2 LQKENI. This CDR3 contains 17 residues. The CDR3 nucleotides read TGTGCCAGCTCACCGAGGACTAGCGGGGGAATCACCGGGGAGCTGTTTTTT. It encodes CASSPRTSGGITGELFF.

The chain links TRBV5-1 to TRBJ1-2; 9 positions agree with TRBD1. The CDR3 covers 15 residues. V trimming: 4 bases; J trimming: 4 bases; junction bases outside the gene matches: 8. Germline CDR1 is SGHRS and CDR2 is YFSETQ. CDR3 DNA: TGCGCCAGCAGCCTGGGACAGGGACTACCCTATGGCTACACCTTC. It yields the protein CASSLGQGLPYGYTF.

The J gene is TRBJ2-7, the V gene TRBV6-1; no reliable D call. The germline V gene has CDR1 MNHNS and CDR2 SASEGT. This CDR3 is built from 14 residues. V dropped 2 bases and J dropped 2 bases, with 10 bases sitting between them. Here the CDR3 reads CASSEWQPTYEQYV. The CDR3, as DNA: TGTGCCAGCAGTGAATGGCAGCCGACCTACGAGCAGTACGTC.